Following are 30 T cell receptor beta chains from one sample sequenced in a study of regulatory T cells in long-lasting Graves disease. Time point given: persistent/refractory GD, antithyroid drugs over 5 years with positive TRAb. The TCR library was prepared using RNA isolated from PBMCs. Arm-PCR with iRepertoire HTBI primers amplified the CDR3 regions for these TCR beta libraries. TCRdb called the multiplex PCR reads again in MiXCR, with one record for every CDR3 protein. The sample records roughly 500,000 distinct CDR3 sequences, 20% to 25% being singletons. Here the sequenced sample was peripheral blood mononuclear cells (PBMCs), taken when the disease was refractory, from a patient treated with antithyroid drugs. These receptor sequences come from a female donor with Graves disease.

J is TRBJ2-7 and V is TRBV20-1; D not resolved. Germline V gives CDR1 DFQATT, CDR2 SNEGSKA (reference sequence). The V and J ends lost 5 bases and 6 bases respectively, with 17 bases between them. The CDR3 contains 13 residues. The chain's CDR3 is CSAPETSVGEQYF. The DNA for the CDR3 is TGCAGTGCTCCCGAAACGTCGGTGGGCGAGCAGTACTTC.

This clonotype was detected a few times. The chain is built from TRBV19 and TRBJ1-5, with 7 positions matching TRBD1. The germline V gene encodes CDR1 LNHDA and CDR2 SQIVND (reference sequence). Trimming at V came to 10 bases and at J to 0 bases, leaving 12 bases not matched to a gene. The CDR3 is made up of 16 amino acids. CDR3 DNA: TGTGCCAAGGGCCGGGGACAGCACAATAGCAATCAGCCCCAGCATTTT. Amino acid sequence: CAKGRGQHNSNQPQHF.

Only a few counts were recorded for this clonotype. The chain links TRBV19 to TRBJ2-7, with 8 bases identical to TRBD1. The V and J ends lost 9 bases and 2 bases, in that order; junction bases with no gene match: 12. This CDR3 is built from 15 residues. Germline loops: CDR1 LNHDA, CDR2 SQIVND (reference sequence). This CDR3 reads CASDNGAGQAYEQYF. CDR3 nucleotides: TGTGCCAGCGACAACGGGGCGGGACAGGCCTACGAGCAGTACTTC.

The V gene is TRBV4-3, the J gene TRBJ2-7; maybe TRBD1 (5 bases). CDR1 and CDR2 (germline): LGHNA, YSLEER. Between the trimmed V and J ends, which lost 3 bases and 4 bases, there was a span of 10 bases. There are 13 residues in the CDR3. Written as DNA, the CDR3 is TGCGCCAGCAGCCAGGACACCCTTTACGAGCAGTACTTC. It specifies CASSQDTLYEQYF.

J is TRBJ1-2 and V is TRBV7-2; D is undetermined. Deletions cut 1 base from V and 7 bases from J, with 16 bases between. The CDR3 loop spans 15 amino acids. Germline V gene sequence: CDR1 SGHTA, CDR2 FQGNSA. CDR3 DNA: TGTGCCAGCAGCTTAGGACGTGGGAGAAATGGTGGCTACACCTTC. Translation: CASSLGRGRNGGYTF.

On this clonotype: Just one base apart from a much larger clone, this may be a read error. This rearrangement joins TRBV5-5 to TRBJ2-7; D is ambiguous. This CDR3 spans 15 amino acids. The ends were cut back, 2 bases at V and 6 bases at J, with 18 bases in the middle. CDR1 and CDR2 (germline): SGHKS, YYEKEE (reference sequence). For the CDR3, the DNA is TGTGCCAGCAGCTTCCTGACTGGCGGTCGCCGCGAGCAGTACTTC. It specifies CASSFLTGGRREQYF.

In its sample, this clonotype was seen many times. The CDR3 DNA reads TGTGCCAGCAGCCCCGGTATCGCTTCACCCCTCCACTTT. This gives the protein CASSPGIASPLHF. The V gene is TRBV7-2, the J gene TRBJ1-6; no firm D call. Trimming pared 5 bases from V and 9 bases from J, leaving 11 bases between. Germline V gene sequence: CDR1 SGHTA, CDR2 FQGNSA. The CDR3 runs 13 residues. Full variable domain (remainder filled in from reference TRBV7-2 and TRBJ1-6): GAGVSQSPSNKVTEKGKDVELRCDPISGHTALYWYRQSLGQGLEFLIYFQGNSAPDKSGLPSDRFSAERTGGSVSTLTIQRTQQEDSAVYLCASSPGIASPLHFGNGTRLTVT.

Concerning this clonotype itself: At one end, the junction sequence differs from germline, possibly due to a read error. This CDR3 reads CAVRGNTGELFF. The CDR3 coding sequence is TGTGCCGTCAGGGGGAACACCGGGGAGCTGTTTTTT. The genes are TRBV10-3 and TRBJ2-2; a weak D match, TRBD1 (6 bases). The CDR3 runs to 12 residues. Germline assignment: CDR1 ENHRY and CDR2 SYGVKD.

This clonotype appeared many times. J is TRBJ1-1 and V is TRBV29-1, with 11 nucleotides matching TRBD1. Germline-derived CDR1 and CDR2 are SQVTM and ANQGSEA. This CDR3 contains 15 residues. Germline trimming cut 7 bases from V and 3 bases from J; bases unmatched to any gene: 10. Here the CDR3 DNA reads TGCAGCGCCCTCGGGACAGGGGGTCTTTACACTGAAGCTTTCTTT. This sequence encodes CSALGTGGLYTEAFF.

In its sample, this clonotype was seen many times. The chain joins TRBV7-2 to TRBJ2-5; D is ambiguous. The CDR3 runs 13 residues. The V end lost 2 bases, the J end lost 5 bases, and 9 bases lay between the germline ends. CDR1 is SGHTA and CDR2 is FQGNSA in the germline V gene. CDR3 sequence (DNA): TGTGCCAGCAGCTTAAGTATCCGGGAGACCCAGTACTTC. The encoded protein is CASSLSIRETQYF.

This clonotype is a singleton in its sample. A clone one base away is much larger, so this may be a read error. The rearrangement uses TRBV3-1 and TRBJ1-4; D might be TRBD1 (5 bases). V was cut by 8 bases and J by 8 bases, with 15 bases left in between. Germline assignment: CDR1 LGHDT and CDR2 YNNKEL (reference sequence). The CDR3 contains 13 residues. Written as DNA, the CDR3 is TGTGCCAGCGCGGGGCCGACGGAGGAAAAACTGTTTTTT. Translating it yields CASAGPTEEKLFF.

The genes are TRBV20-1 and TRBJ2-7; 7 nucleotides match TRBD2. Germline V lookup: CDR1 DFQATT, CDR2 SNEGSKA (reference sequence). J gave up 0 bases and V 6 bases, and 11 bases lay outside the gene matches. This CDR3 contains 15 residues. CDR3 sequence (DNA): TGCAGTGCCCAGCCCTACGGGAGGAGCTCCTACGAGCAGTACTTC. Translated: CSAQPYGRSSYEQYF.

The sample holds many counts of this clonotype. V is TRBV29-1 and J is TRBJ2-5; tentatively, D is TRBD1 or TRBD2 (5 bases each). The CDR3 is 11 amino acids. Germline V gene sequence: CDR1 SQVTM, CDR2 ANQGSEA. The V end lost 5 bases, the J end lost 5 bases, and 9 bases lay between the germline ends. CDR3: CSVSGSETQYF. CDR3 DNA: TGCAGCGTTTCAGGGAGTGAGACCCAGTACTTC.

This clonotype has a handful of counts. This chain uses TRBV6-1 with TRBJ2-7, with D perhaps matching TRBD2 (5 bases). CDR1 and CDR2 from the germline V gene are MNHNS and SASEGT. V was clipped by 6 bases and J by 0 bases, with 15 bases between them. The CDR3 has 15 residues. The CDR3: CASRRPGISSYEQYF. Written as DNA, the CDR3 is TGTGCCAGCAGGAGACCCGGGATCAGCTCCTACGAGCAGTACTTC.

This clonotype was seen at least ten times. This rearrangement joins TRBV28 to TRBJ1-6; TRBD1 matches 10 bases. The CDR3 covers 15 residues. The J segment lost 7 bases and the V segment lost 6 bases, leaving 6 bases of the junction unmatched. The germline V gene has CDR1 MDHEN and CDR2 SYDVKM. The chain's CDR3 is CASRKPGQGNSPLHF. DNA for the CDR3: TGTGCCAGCAGGAAACCGGGACAGGGGAATTCACCCCTCCACTTT.

The chain carries TRBV7-2 and TRBJ2-7, with a possible D match to TRBD2 (5 bases). Trimming removed 1 base at V and 1 base at J, with 11 bases between. Germline values: CDR1 SGHTA, CDR2 FQGNSA. CDR3 length equals 15 residues. The CDR3 reads CASSLVPGISYEQYF. In DNA form, the CDR3 reads TGTGCCAGCAGCTTAGTCCCGGGAATTTCCTACGAGCAGTACTTC.

This clonotype was recorded at least ten times. This chain joins TRBV6-1 and TRBJ1-5; perhaps TRBD1 as D (5 bases). V gave up 4 bases and J gave up 4 bases, with 8 bases separating them. Germline loops: CDR1 MNHNS, CDR2 SASEGT. The CDR3 consists of 13 residues. DNA for the CDR3: TGTGCCAGCAGTGGCAGGGAAAATCAGCCCCAGCATTTT. This translates into CASSGRENQPQHF.

The V and J genes are TRBV6-1 and TRBJ1-1; TRBD1 aligns across 8 bases. With V trimmed by 7 bases and J by 11 bases, 12 bases remained unmatched. This CDR3 contains 13 residues. The germline CDR1 and CDR2 sequences are MNHNS and SASEGT. The CDR3 bases are TGTGCCAGCACCTCACGCGGACAGGGAAAGGCTTTCTTT. Its translation: CASTSRGQGKAFF.

This clonotype turned up a few times. The chain employs TRBV27 and TRBJ1-2; TRBD1 aligns across 8 bases. Germline assignment: CDR1 MNHEY and CDR2 SMNVEV (reference sequence). CDR3 length: 16 residues. V shed 3 bases, J shed 2 bases, and the junction held 8 bases outside the gene matches. Here the CDR3 reads CASSLGGQGANYGYTF. In DNA form, the CDR3 reads TGTGCCAGCAGTTTGGGCGGACAGGGAGCCAACTATGGCTACACCTTC.

This clonotype was observed a few times. The gene calls are TRBV11-2 and TRBJ2-3; D is unclear. CDR3 size: 15 residues. Germline V CDR1 and CDR2: SGHAT, FQNNGV. With 6 bases removed from V and 0 bases from J, the gap between germline ends came to 13 bases. The CDR3: CASSPGPLSTDTQYF. The CDR3 DNA follows: TGTGCCAGCAGTCCAGGACCCCTAAGCACAGATACGCAGTATTTT.

This clonotype was seen repeatedly, ten times or more. The J gene is TRBJ1-2, the V gene TRBV29-1, with no clear D. Germline V gives CDR1 SQVTM, CDR2 ANQGSEA. The ends were cut back, 4 bases at V and 6 bases at J, with 12 bases in the middle. The CDR3 contains 12 residues. The CDR3 spells CSVAEGFNGYTF. The CDR3 DNA reads TGCAGCGTTGCGGAAGGGTTTAATGGCTACACCTTC.

There are a few counts of this clonotype. The J gene is TRBJ2-6, the V gene TRBV5-5; D uncertain. This CDR3 region has 15 residues. The germline V gene encodes CDR1 SGHKS and CDR2 YYEKEE (reference sequence). The V gene lost 3 bases and the J gene lost 0 bases, with 7 bases spanning the gap. CDR3 DNA sequence: TGTGCCAGCAGCTCGTTTGACTCTGGGGCCAACGTCCTGACTTTC. It translates to CASSSFDSGANVLTF.

The chain joins TRBV28 to TRBJ2-7; perhaps TRBD2 as D (5 bases). Germline CDR1 is MDHEN and CDR2 is SYDVKM. Trimming pared 5 bases from V and 0 bases from J, leaving 17 bases between. The CDR3 contains 16 residues. The CDR3 DNA reads as TGTGCCAGCAGTGAACTTTTCAGCGGAATCTCCTACGAGCAGTACTTC. Protein: CASSELFSGISYEQYF.

This clonotype was seen only a few times. This chain joins TRBV5-1 and TRBJ2-2; D perhaps matches TRBD2 (6 bases). Trimming pared 6 bases from V and 3 bases from J, leaving 15 bases between. The CDR3 is 15 residues long. The germline gives CDR1 SGHRS, CDR2 YFSETQ. The CDR3 reads CASKEGVSDTGELFF. CDR3 sequence (DNA): TGCGCCAGCAAGGAGGGTGTGTCCGACACCGGGGAGCTGTTTTTT.

CDR3 sequence: CASSLLAGGTTGELFF. The CDR3, as DNA: TGTGCCAGCAGCCTTCTAGCGGGGGGAACCACCGGGGAGCTGTTTTTT. J is TRBJ2-2 and V is TRBV6-2 or TRBV6-3; the match to TRBD2 covers 11 bases. CDR3 length equals 16 residues. With 6 bases clipped from V and 4 bases from J, the junction kept 7 bases outside the gene matches. The V gene's germline CDR1 is MNHEY and CDR2 SVGEGT.

This clonotype was seen only a few times. This chain uses TRBV10-3 with TRBJ2-7, with a possible D match to TRBD2 (7 bases). The CDR3 totals 14 residues. The germline gives CDR1 ENHRY, CDR2 SYGVKD. V was pared by 6 bases and J by 0 bases, with 12 bases between. CDR3 in amino acids: CAIRSGTSSYEQYF. CDR3 in DNA: TGTGCCATCAGGAGCGGGACAAGCTCCTACGAGCAGTACTTC.

This clonotype was seen more than once but under ten times. The chain couples TRBV7-8 to TRBJ2-2, with 9 nucleotides matching TRBD2. The CDR3 totals 15 residues. J was trimmed by 6 bases and V by 3 bases; bases with no gene match: 5. Germline V gene lookup returns CDR1 SGHVS and CDR2 FQNEAQ. CDR3 loop: CASSFGVAGAGELFF. As DNA, the CDR3 is TGTGCCAGCAGCTTTGGGGTAGCGGGAGCCGGGGAGCTGTTTTTT.

The chain recombines TRBV24-1 with TRBJ2-4; 9 bases line up with TRBD2. The CDR3 covers 15 residues. The germline V gene encodes CDR1 KGHDR and CDR2 SFDVKD. Losses at the gene ends were 6 bases for V and 0 bases for J; bases not matched to a gene: 2. The CDR3 bases are TGTGCCACCAGTAGTAGCGGGAGAGCCAAAAACATTCAGTACTTC. It codes for CATSSSGRAKNIQYF.

There are many counts of this clonotype. The chain employs TRBV30 and TRBJ1-4; possibly TRBD1 for D (5 bases). Germline loops: CDR1 GTSNPN, CDR2 SVGIG (reference sequence). The CDR3 consists of 14 residues. Trimming shortened V by 0 bases and J by 4 bases, and 9 bases separated the two germline ends. The CDR3 region is CAWSVDSFNEKLFF. The CDR3 coding sequence is TGTGCCTGGAGTGTCGACAGTTTTAATGAAAAACTGTTTTTT. The entire variable domain, with the rest obtained from reference TRBV30 and TRBJ1-4, is as follows: SQTIHQWPATLVQPVGSPLSLECTVEGTSNPNLYWYRQAAGRGLQLLFYSVGIGQISSEVPQNLSASRPQDRQFILSSKKLLLSDSGFYLCAWSVDSFNEKLFFGSGTQLSVL.

This clonotype was seen only a few times. This chain connects TRBV30 to TRBJ2-7; the D gene is possibly TRBD2 (5 bases). The CDR3 is 13 residues long. Trimming took 4 bases from V and 0 from J, leaving 10 bases between them. Germline CDR1 and CDR2: GTSNPN and SVGIG (reference sequence). The DNA for the CDR3 is TGTGCCTGGATGGGAGAGGACTCCTACGAGCAGTACTTC. Translating it yields CAWMGEDSYEQYF.